This T cell receptor (beta chain) stems from a study of siplizumab effects on memory and regulatory T cells. This clone was seen a single time. Antigen: not known. Using immunoSEQ multiplex PCR, the repertoire was profiled, and TCRdb retains in-frame clones only, with some absent. The sample yields 99,000 or so clones, about 93% seen once. The V end lost 4 bases, the J end lost 0 bases, and 13 bases lay between the germline ends. Germline V gene sequence: CDR1 SGHDT, CDR2 YYEEEE. The CDR3 spans 15 residues. Findings of the study overall: Naive T cells seemed more diverse than memory cells; they also seemed major alloresponse contributors. The suppressive capacity of proliferating Tregs from siplizumab cultures remained unconfirmed. No more than a minor fraction of alloreactive clones could be traced back to unstimulated subsets. Naive-or-memory phenotypes were unassignable for roughly 75-95% of proliferating CD4+ or CD8+ clones.

Sequenced sample: CD4+ T cells sorted from blood. This clonotype was obtained from a human donor in good health. The chain carries TRBV5-6 and TRBJ1-1; D is possibly TRBD1 (5 bases). The CDR3 protein is CASSPPGTLNTEAFF. The CDR3 DNA follows: TGTGCCAGCAGCCCCCCGGGGACTTTGAACACTGAAGCTTTCTTT.